This T cell receptor (beta chain) is drawn from a study of blood T cell repertoires in COVID-19. Study summary: Sites across the United States, Italy and Spain contributed samples from acute and convalescent COVID-19. From T cells, B-cell-depleted T cells, or PBMCs came the material, which was cDNA or gDNA.

With V trimmed by 8 bases and J by 2 bases, 3 bases remained unmatched. Germline CDR1 MNHEY, CDR2 SVGAGI. The CDR3 totals 13 residues. This clone was observed a single time. In the study's own analysis: Quantification of nucleated cells was approximated via reference gene primer amplification. Here immunoSEQ multiplex PCR was the method, and the copy in TCRdb shows in-frame clones only, minus some. V and J calls and clone size are given by that table; D and trimming were obtained from the DNA. The sample contains 250,000 to 300,000 clones, about 85% of which appear only once. This sequence was found in a man aged 18 to 29 with active or convalescent COVID-19. The rearrangement uses TRBV6-5 and TRBJ2-3, with 8 positions matching TRBD1. Sequenced material: peripheral blood. CDR3 in DNA: TGTGCCAGCCGGACAGGGACCACAGATACGCAGTATTTT. Translated, it gives CASRTGTTDTQYF.